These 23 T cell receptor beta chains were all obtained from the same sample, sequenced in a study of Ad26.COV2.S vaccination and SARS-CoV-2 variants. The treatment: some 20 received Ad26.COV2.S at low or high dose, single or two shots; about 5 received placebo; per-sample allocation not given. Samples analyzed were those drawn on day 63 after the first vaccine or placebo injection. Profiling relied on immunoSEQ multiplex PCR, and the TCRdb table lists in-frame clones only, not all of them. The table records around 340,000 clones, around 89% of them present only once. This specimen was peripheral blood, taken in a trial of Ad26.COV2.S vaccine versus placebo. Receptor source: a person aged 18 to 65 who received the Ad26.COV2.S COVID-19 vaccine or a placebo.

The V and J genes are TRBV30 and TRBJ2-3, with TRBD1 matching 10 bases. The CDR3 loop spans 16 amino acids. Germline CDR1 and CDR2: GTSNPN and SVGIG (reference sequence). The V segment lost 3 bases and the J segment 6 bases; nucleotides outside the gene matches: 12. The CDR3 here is CAWSHGQGVGFDTQYF. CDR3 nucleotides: TGTGCCTGGAGCCACGGACAGGGGGTAGGATTCGATACGCAGTATTTT.

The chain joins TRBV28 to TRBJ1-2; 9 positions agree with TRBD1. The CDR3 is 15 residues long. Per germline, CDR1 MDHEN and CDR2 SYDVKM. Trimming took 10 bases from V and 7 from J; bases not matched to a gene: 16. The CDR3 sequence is CATISGTGIVGGYTF. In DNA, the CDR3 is TGTGCCACCATTTCTGGGACAGGGATTGTAGGTGGCTACACCTTC.

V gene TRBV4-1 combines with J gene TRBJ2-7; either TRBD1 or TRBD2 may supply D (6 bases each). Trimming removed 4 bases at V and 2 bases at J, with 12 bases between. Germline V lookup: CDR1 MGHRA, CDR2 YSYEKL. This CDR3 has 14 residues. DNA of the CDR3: TGCGCCAGCAGCCCCGGAGGGGGTACCTACGAGCAGTACTTC. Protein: CASSPGGGTYEQYF.

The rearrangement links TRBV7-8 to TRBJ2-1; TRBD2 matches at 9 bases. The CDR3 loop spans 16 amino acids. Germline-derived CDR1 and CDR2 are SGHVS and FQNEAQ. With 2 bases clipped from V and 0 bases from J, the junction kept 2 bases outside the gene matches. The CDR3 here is CASSLFSGGSYNEQFF. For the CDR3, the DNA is TGTGCCAGCAGCTTATTTAGCGGGGGCTCCTACAATGAGCAGTTCTTC.

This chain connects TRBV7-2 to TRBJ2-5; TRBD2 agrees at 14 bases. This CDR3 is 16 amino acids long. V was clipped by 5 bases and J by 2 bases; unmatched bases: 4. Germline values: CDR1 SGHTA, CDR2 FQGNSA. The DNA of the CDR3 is TGTGCCAGCAGCATCGGGACTAGCGGGGGACAAGAGACCCAGTACTTC. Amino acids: CASSIGTSGGQETQYF.

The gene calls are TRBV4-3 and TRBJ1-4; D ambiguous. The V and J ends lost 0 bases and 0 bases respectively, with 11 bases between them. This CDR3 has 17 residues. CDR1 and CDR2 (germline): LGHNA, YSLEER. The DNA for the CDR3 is TGCGCCAGCAGCCAAGATGATTGGAAAGCAACTAATGAAAAACTGTTTTTT. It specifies CASSQDDWKATNEKLFF.

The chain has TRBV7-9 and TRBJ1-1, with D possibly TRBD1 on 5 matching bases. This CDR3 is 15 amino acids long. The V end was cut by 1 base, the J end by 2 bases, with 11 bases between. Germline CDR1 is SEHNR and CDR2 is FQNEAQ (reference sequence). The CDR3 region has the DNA TGTGCCAGCAGCTTAGAACGGGGCGGAAACACTGAAGCTTTCTTT. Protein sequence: CASSLERGGNTEAFF.

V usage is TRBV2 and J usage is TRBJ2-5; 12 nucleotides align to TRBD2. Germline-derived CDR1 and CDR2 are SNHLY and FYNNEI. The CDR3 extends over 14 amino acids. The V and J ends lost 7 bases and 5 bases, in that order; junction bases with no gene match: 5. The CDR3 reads CASTGLAGFETQYF. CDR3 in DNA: TGTGCCAGCACCGGACTAGCGGGGTTCGAGACCCAGTACTTC.

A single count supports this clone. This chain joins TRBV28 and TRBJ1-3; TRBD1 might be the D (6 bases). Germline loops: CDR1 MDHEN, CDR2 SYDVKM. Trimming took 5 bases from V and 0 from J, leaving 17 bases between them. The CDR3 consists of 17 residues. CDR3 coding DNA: TGTGCCAGCAGTCAAGTTAAGGACAGTTTCTCTGGAAACACCATATATTTT. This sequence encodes CASSQVKDSFSGNTIYF.

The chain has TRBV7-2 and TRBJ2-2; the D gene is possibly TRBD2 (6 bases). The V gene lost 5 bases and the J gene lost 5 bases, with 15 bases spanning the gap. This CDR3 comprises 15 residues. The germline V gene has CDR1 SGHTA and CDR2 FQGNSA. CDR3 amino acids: CASSLSGVGTGELFF. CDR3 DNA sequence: TGTGCCAGCAGCCTATCGGGGGTCGGGACCGGGGAGCTGTTTTTT.

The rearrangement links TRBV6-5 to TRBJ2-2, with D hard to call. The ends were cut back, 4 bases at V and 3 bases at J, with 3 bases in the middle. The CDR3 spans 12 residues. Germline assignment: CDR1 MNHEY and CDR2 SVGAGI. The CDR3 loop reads CASSSDTGELFF. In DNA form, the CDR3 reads TGTGCCAGCAGTTCCGACACCGGGGAGCTGTTTTTT.

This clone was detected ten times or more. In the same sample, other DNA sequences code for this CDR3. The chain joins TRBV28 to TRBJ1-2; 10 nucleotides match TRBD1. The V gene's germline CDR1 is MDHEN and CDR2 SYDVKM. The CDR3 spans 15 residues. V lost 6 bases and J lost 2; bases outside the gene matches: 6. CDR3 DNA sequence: TGTGCCAGCAGCCCCGGGACAGGGGCGAACTATGGCTACACCTTC. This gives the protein CASSPGTGANYGYTF.

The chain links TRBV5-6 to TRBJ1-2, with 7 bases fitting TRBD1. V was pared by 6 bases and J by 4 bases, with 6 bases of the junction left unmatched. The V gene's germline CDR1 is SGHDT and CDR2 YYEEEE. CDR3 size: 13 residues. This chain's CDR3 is CASTAGTVYGYTF. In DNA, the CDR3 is TGTGCCAGCACCGCGGGGACAGTCTATGGCTACACCTTC.

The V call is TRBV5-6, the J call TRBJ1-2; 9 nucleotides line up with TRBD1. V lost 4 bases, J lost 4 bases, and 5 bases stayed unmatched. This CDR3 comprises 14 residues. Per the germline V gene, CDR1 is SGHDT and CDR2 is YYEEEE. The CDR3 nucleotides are TGTGCCAGCAGCAGGGGGACAGGGTCCTATGGCTACACCTTC. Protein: CASSRGTGSYGYTF.

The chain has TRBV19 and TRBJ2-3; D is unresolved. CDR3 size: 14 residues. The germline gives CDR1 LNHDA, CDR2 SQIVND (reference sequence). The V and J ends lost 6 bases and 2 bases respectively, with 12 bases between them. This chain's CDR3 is CASRPRGVTDTQYF. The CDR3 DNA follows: TGTGCCAGTAGGCCCCGTGGGGTCACAGATACGCAGTATTTT.

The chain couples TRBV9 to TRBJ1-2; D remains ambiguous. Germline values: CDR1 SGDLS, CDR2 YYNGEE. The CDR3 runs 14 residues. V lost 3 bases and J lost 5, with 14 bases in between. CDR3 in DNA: TGTGCCAGCAGCGGTGGACGGGGAGAATATGGCTACACCTTC. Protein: CASSGGRGEYGYTF. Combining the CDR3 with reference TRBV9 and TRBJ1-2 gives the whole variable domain DSGVTQTPKHLITATGQRVTLRCSPRSGDLSVYWYQQSLDQGLQFLIQYYNGEERAKGNILERFSAQQFPDLHSELNLSSLELGDSALYFCASSGGRGEYGYTFGSGTRLTVV.

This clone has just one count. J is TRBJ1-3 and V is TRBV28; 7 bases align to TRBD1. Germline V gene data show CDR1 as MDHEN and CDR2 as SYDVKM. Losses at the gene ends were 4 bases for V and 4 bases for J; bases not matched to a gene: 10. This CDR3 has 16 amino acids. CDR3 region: CASSSPSTGSGNTIYF. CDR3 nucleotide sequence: TGTGCCAGCAGTTCCCCTTCGACAGGGTCGGGAAACACCATATATTTT.

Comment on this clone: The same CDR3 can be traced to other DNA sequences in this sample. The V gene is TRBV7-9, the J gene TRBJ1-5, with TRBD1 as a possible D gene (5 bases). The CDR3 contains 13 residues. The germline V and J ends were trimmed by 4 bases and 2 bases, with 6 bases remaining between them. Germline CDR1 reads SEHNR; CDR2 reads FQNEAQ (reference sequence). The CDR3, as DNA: TGTGCCAGCAGCTGGGACGGCAATCAGCCCCAGCATTTT. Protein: CASSWDGNQPQHF.

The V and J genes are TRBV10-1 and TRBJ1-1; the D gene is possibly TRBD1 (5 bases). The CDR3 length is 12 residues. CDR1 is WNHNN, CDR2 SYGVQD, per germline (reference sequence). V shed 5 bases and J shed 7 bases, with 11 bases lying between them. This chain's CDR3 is CASSYDRNEAFF. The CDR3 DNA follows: TGCGCCAGCAGTTATGACAGAAATGAAGCTTTCTTT.

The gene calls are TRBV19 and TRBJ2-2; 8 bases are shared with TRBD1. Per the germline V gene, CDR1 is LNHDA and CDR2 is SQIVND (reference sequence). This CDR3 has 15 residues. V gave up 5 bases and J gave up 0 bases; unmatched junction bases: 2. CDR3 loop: CASSLGQANTGELFF. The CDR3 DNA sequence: TGTGCCAGTAGTCTGGGACAGGCGAACACCGGGGAGCTGTTTTTT.

The CDR3 loop is CASSPPGSGANVLTF. CDR3 nucleotides: TGTGCCAGCAGTCCCCCGGGCTCTGGGGCCAACGTCCTGACTTTC. V is TRBV6-5 and J is TRBJ2-6; D unresolved. This CDR3 contains 15 residues. Germline V CDR1 and CDR2: MNHEY, SVGAGI. Trimming removed 5 bases at V and 0 bases at J, with 8 bases between.

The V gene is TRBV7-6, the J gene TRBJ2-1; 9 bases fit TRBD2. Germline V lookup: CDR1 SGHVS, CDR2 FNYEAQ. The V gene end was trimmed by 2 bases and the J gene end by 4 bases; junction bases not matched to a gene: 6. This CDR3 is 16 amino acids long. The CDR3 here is CASSLIAGEAYNEQFF. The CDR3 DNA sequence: TGTGCCAGCAGCTTAATAGCGGGAGAGGCTTACAATGAGCAGTTCTTC.

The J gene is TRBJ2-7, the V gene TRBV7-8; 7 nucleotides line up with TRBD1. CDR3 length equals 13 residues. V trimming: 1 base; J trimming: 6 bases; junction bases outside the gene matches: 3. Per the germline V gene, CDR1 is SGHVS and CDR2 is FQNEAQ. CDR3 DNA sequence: TGTGCCAGCAGCTTAGAAGGGGGCCTCGAGCAGTACTTC. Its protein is CASSLEGGLEQYF.